These 26 T cell receptor beta chains came from one sample sequenced in a study of response to subunit inactivated influenza vaccine. TCRdb re-derived calls from the RT-PCR reads in MiXCR, one entry per CDR3 protein. The table lists some 500,000 distinct CDR3 sequences, 10% to 15% of them singletons. This specimen consisted of PBMCs from blood, obtained roughly 46 days after vaccination. These receptor sequences come from a man aged 45-65 years who received an inactivated influenza vaccine.

This clonotype was detected ten times or more. The chain combines TRBV5-1 with TRBJ1-2; D may be TRBD1 (6 bases). The CDR3 length is 14 residues. CDR1 and CDR2 from the germline V gene are SGHRS and YFSETQ. The V end was cut by 1 base, the J end by 3 bases, with 10 bases between. The CDR3 DNA sequence: TGCGCCAGCAGCTTGTCCGGGGGCGACTATGGCTACACCTTC. This encodes CASSLSGGDYGYTF.

There are a few counts of this clonotype. The rearrangement joins TRBV20-1 to TRBJ2-3; D is undetermined. The CDR3 spans 15 residues. Germline V gene lookup returns CDR1 DFQATT and CDR2 SNEGSKA (reference sequence). Trimming removed 1 base from V and 0 bases from J, with 11 bases in between. The CDR3 is CSARVPYPSTDTQYF. CDR3 nucleotide sequence: TGCAGTGCTAGAGTTCCGTACCCTAGCACAGATACGCAGTATTTT.

This CDR3 reads CASSASGGANSPLHF. The CDR3 coding sequence is TGTGCCAGCAGTGCCTCAGGGGGGGCTAATTCACCCCTCCACTTT. The chain couples TRBV2 to TRBJ1-6; 7 bases fit TRBD1. CDR3 size: 15 residues. After removal of 4 bases from V and 6 bases from J, the junction contained 6 bases not matched to a gene. Germline CDR1 is SNHLY and CDR2 is FYNNEI. The full variable domain, in which reference TRBV2 and TRBJ1-6 provide the parts outside the CDR3, is EPEVTQTPSHQVTQMGQEVILRCVPISNHLYFYWYRQILGQKVEFLVSFYNNEISEKSEIFDDQFSVERPDGSNFTLKIRSTKLEDSAMYFCASSASGGANSPLHFGNGTRLTVT.

This chain connects TRBV10-3 to TRBJ2-1, with 7 bases aligning to TRBD2. The germline V gene encodes CDR1 ENHRY and CDR2 SYGVKD. V lost 3 bases to trimming and J lost 8 bases; unmatched junction nucleotides: 7. CDR3 length: 14 residues. CDR3 nucleotides: TGTGCCATCAGTGAAGGACTAGTCTTCGATGAGCAGTTCTTC. This sequence encodes CAISEGLVFDEQFF.

The chain links TRBV5-1 to TRBJ1-1; tentative D call: TRBD1 (6 bases). V was pared by 4 bases and J by 7 bases, with 20 bases between. Germline V gene lookup returns CDR1 SGHRS and CDR2 YFSETQ. The CDR3 runs 15 residues. The CDR3 nucleotides are TGCGCCAGCAGCCTATTAGGACAGCCGGGTATTGAAGCTTTCTTT. This sequence encodes CASSLLGQPGIEAFF.

The chain employs TRBV5-5 and TRBJ1-6, with D perhaps matching TRBD1 (6 bases). The V gene's germline CDR1 is SGHKS and CDR2 YYEKEE (reference sequence). The CDR3 runs 16 residues. V was trimmed by 1 base and J by 7 bases, leaving 15 bases between them. For the CDR3, the DNA is TGTGCCAGCAGCTTGTCTTCGGACAGCTCAAATTCACCCCTCCACTTT. Translated: CASSLSSDSSNSPLHF.

This clonotype has a handful of counts. The V and J genes are TRBV10-3 and TRBJ2-4; D ambiguous. The V end was cut by 3 bases, the J end by 0 bases, with 3 bases between. Germline V gives CDR1 ENHRY, CDR2 SYGVKD. CDR3 length equals 13 residues. The CDR3 reads CAISDGAKNIQYF. The CDR3 DNA is TGTGCCATCAGTGATGGAGCCAAAAACATTCAGTACTTC.

This clonotype was counted ten times or more. An end of the junction does not agree with germline; a read error may underlie this. The chain carries TRBV10-3 and TRBJ2-5, with 10 bases lining up with TRBD1. Germline V lookup: CDR1 ENHRY, CDR2 SYGVKD. This CDR3 has 16 amino acids. The CDR3 sequence: CAISESTRQGARIEVF. The DNA for the CDR3 is TGTGCCATCAGTGAGTCGACTCGACAGGGGGCGAGAATTGAGGTCTTC.

This CDR3 is CSVDGSGDIERLQETQYF. CDR3 sequence (DNA): TGCAGCGTTGACGGTAGCGGGGACATCGAGAGATTACAAGAGACCCAGTACTTC. V usage is TRBV29-1 and J usage is TRBJ2-5, with 8 positions matching TRBD2. CDR1 SQVTM and CDR2 ANQGSEA come from the germline V gene. J was trimmed by 2 bases and V by 3 bases; bases with no gene match: 17. CDR3 length: 18 amino acids.

In its sample, this clonotype was seen a few times. J is TRBJ2-1 and V is TRBV7-9, with D hard to call. Per germline, CDR1 SEHNR and CDR2 FQNEAQ (reference sequence). The length of the CDR3 is 14 residues. The germline V and J ends were trimmed by 6 bases and 3 bases, with 12 bases remaining between them. CDR3 protein: CASRDKGGYNEQFF. DNA of the CDR3: TGTGCCAGCAGAGACAAGGGTGGCTACAATGAGCAGTTCTTC.

This clonotype was detected many times. The V gene is TRBV7-9, the J gene TRBJ1-4, with a possible D match to TRBD1 (6 bases). Trimming pared 5 bases from V and 7 bases from J, leaving 14 bases between. Germline CDR1 SEHNR, CDR2 FQNEAQ (reference sequence). CDR3 length equals 14 residues. The CDR3 sequence: CASSLDSGIEKLFF. Here the CDR3 DNA reads TGTGCCAGCAGCCTGGACAGTGGGATTGAAAAACTGTTTTTT.

This chain connects TRBV20-1 to TRBJ1-2; TRBD1 aligns across 10 bases. The CDR3 runs 16 residues. V lost 0 bases and J lost 4; bases outside the gene matches: 8. CDR1 and CDR2 from the germline V gene are DFQATT and SNEGSKA (reference sequence). The DNA of the CDR3 is TGCAGTGCTAGAGATCGGGACAGGGGTGCCGGCTATGGCTACACCTTC. Translated, it gives CSARDRDRGAGYGYTF.

V and J are TRBV4-3 and TRBJ1-3, with D tentatively TRBD1 (6 bases). V lost 3 bases and J 4 bases, leaving 7 bases between the germline ends. In germline, CDR1 is LGHNA, CDR2 YSLEER. There are 13 residues in the CDR3. The CDR3 DNA reads TGCGCCAGCAGCCAGGACAGAGGAAACACCATATATTTT. Translated: CASSQDRGNTIYF.

Only a few counts were recorded for this clonotype. The chain joins TRBV20-1 to TRBJ2-1; TRBD2 agrees at 8 bases. The CDR3 has 15 amino acids. The trim removed 3 bases at V and 12 bases at J, leaving 16 bases unmatched. Per germline, CDR1 DFQATT and CDR2 SNEGSKA (reference sequence). This CDR3 is CSASIGGGSTSVQFF. For the CDR3, the DNA is TGCAGTGCTAGCATTGGGGGGGGTTCGACTAGCGTGCAGTTCTTC.

The rearrangement links TRBV27 to TRBJ2-7, with 8 bases lining up with TRBD2. Germline assignment: CDR1 MNHEY and CDR2 SMNVEV (reference sequence). This CDR3 region has 16 residues. Trimming took 3 bases from V and 5 from J; bases not matched to a gene: 12. CDR3 sequence (DNA): TGTGCCAGCAGTTTCATCAGCGGGAGCGGGTGGGACGAGCAGTACTTC. This encodes CASSFISGSGWDEQYF.

On this clonotype: One junction end does not reproduce the germline sequence, and a read error may be involved. The chain carries TRBV7-9 and TRBJ2-3; unclear D gene. The germline V gene has CDR1 SEHNR and CDR2 FQNEAQ (reference sequence). The CDR3 sequence is 16 residues long. In nucleotides, the CDR3 is TGTGCCAGCAGCCCACTGGCACCGCTGGGTACAGATTCGCAGTATTTT. This translates into CASSPLAPLGTDSQYF.

The rearrangement joins TRBV12-5 to TRBJ2-1; perhaps TRBD1 as D (6 bases). With 1 base removed from V and 2 bases from J, the gap between germline ends came to 15 bases. This CDR3 region has 17 residues. Germline V gives CDR1 LGHNT, CDR2 FRNRAP. The CDR3 sequence is CASGLATTGTTYNEQFF. The CDR3 coding sequence is TGTGCTAGTGGTTTGGCAACCACAGGGACCACCTACAATGAGCAGTTCTTC.

This clonotype was counted at least ten times. This rearrangement joins TRBV7-2 to TRBJ1-2, with TRBD1 matching 8 bases. Trimming cost V 1 base and J 4 bases; bases outside gene matches: 5. Germline CDR1 and CDR2: SGHTA and FQGNSA. This CDR3 is 15 amino acids long. The CDR3 DNA reads TGTGCCAGCAGCTTAGTGGCAGGGGGCGGCTATGGCTACACCTTC. This gives the protein CASSLVAGGGYGYTF.

This clonotype was seen only a few times. The chain uses TRBV7-2 and TRBJ2-7, with D possibly being TRBD1 (5 bases). In germline, CDR1 is SGHTA, CDR2 FQGNSA. The CDR3 extends over 12 amino acids. V gave up 5 bases and J gave up 7 bases, with 12 bases separating them. This chain's CDR3 is CASSISRGEQYF. CDR3 DNA: TGTGCCAGCAGCATCAGTAGGGGAGAGCAGTACTTC. The variable domain in full, completed from reference TRBV7-2 and TRBJ2-7, reads GAGVSQSPSNKVTEKGKDVELRCDPISGHTALYWYRQSLGQGLEFLIYFQGNSAPDKSGLPSDRFSAERTGGSVSTLTIQRTQQEDSAVYLCASSISRGEQYFGPGTRLTVT.

V and J are TRBV29-1 and TRBJ2-7, with TRBD1 identical over 11 bases. CDR3 length equals 15 residues. V lost 2 bases, J lost 6 bases, and 9 bases stayed unmatched. Per germline, CDR1 SQVTM and CDR2 ANQGSEA. The CDR3 is CSVESRDRGAGEQYF. CDR3 in DNA: TGCAGCGTTGAAAGCCGGGACAGGGGGGCGGGCGAGCAGTACTTC.

At least ten counts were recorded for this clonotype. This chain uses TRBV3-2 with TRBJ2-7; the listed D gene, TRBD1, was not tested against the DNA. TRBV3-2 is termed a pseudogene. CDR3 length equals 15 residues. CDR3 in DNA: TGTGCCAGCAGCCAGAGACACAGGGGGCGGCCCGAGCAGTACTTC. Amino acids: CASSQRHRGRPEQYF.

This clonotype was found a few times. This chain uses TRBV7-2 with TRBJ2-3; D remains unclear. CDR1 is SGHTA and CDR2 is FQGNSA in the germline V gene. The CDR3 contains 14 residues. The V end was cut by 7 bases, the J end by 4 bases, with 15 bases between. The CDR3, as DNA: TGTGCCAGCACTACCGAGCTAGGTTCAGATACGCAGTATTTT. It specifies CASTTELGSDTQYF.

This clonotype appeared a few times. The chain carries TRBV20-1 and TRBJ2-5; D could derive from TRBD1 or TRBD2 (5 bases each). Germline V gene data show CDR1 as DFQATT and CDR2 as SNEGSKA (reference sequence). CDR3 length: 14 residues. Trimming removed 0 bases at V and 0 bases at J, with 8 bases between. The CDR3 is CSARDEGYQETQYF. The CDR3 DNA sequence: TGCAGTGCTAGAGATGAGGGGTACCAAGAGACCCAGTACTTC.

The rearrangement joins TRBV10-3 to TRBJ1-6; 7 bases fit TRBD1. J lost 0 bases, V lost 6 bases, and 2 bases had no gene match. The CDR3 consists of 15 residues. Germline loops: CDR1 ENHRY, CDR2 SYGVKD. CDR3 in amino acids: CAIRDRSSYNSPLHF. The CDR3 nucleotides read TGTGCCATCAGGGACAGGAGCTCCTATAATTCACCCCTCCACTTT.

The rearrangement joins TRBV20-1 to TRBJ2-2; 8 nucleotides align to TRBD2. The CDR3 sequence is 15 residues long. Germline values: CDR1 DFQATT, CDR2 SNEGSKA (reference sequence). V lost 0 bases to trimming and J lost 4 bases; unmatched junction nucleotides: 4. The CDR3 region is CSARDRGGTTGELFF. The CDR3, as DNA: TGCAGTGCTAGAGACCGGGGGGGCACCACCGGGGAGCTGTTTTTT.

The gene calls are TRBV12-3 or TRBV12-4 and TRBJ2-5; no reliable D call. The CDR3 sequence is 12 residues long. Between the trimmed V and J ends, which lost 5 bases and 4 bases, there was a span of 8 bases. The CDR3, as DNA: TGTGCCAGCAGTCTTTACATAGAGACCCAGTACTTC. This translates into CASSLYIETQYF.